The 13 T cell receptor beta chains below come from one sample, sequenced in a study of blood T cells in healthy people across ages. A J-beta primer mix and a sample-barcoded 5' primer were used in a second PCR of roughly 6 to 12 cycles. TCRdb analysed the 5' RACE reads with MiXCR anew, one entry per CDR3 protein. The top ten clones hold about 19% of a sample with 1 million or so distinct CDR3 sequences, more than 40% of them seen once. Sequences were obtained from blood. The receptors were gathered from a woman aged 55-75 years in good health.

The chain couples TRBV28 to TRBJ2-7; 8 bases map to TRBD2. CDR1 is MDHEN, CDR2 SYDVKM, per germline. J gave up 6 bases and V 7 bases, and 11 bases lay outside the gene matches. There are 14 residues in the CDR3. The CDR3 here is CASTVGSGKGEQYF. CDR3 nucleotides: TGTGCCAGCACCGTGGGTAGCGGGAAGGGCGAGCAGTACTTC.

This clonotype was found a few times. V is TRBV10-3 and J is TRBJ2-7; D not resolved. V lost 0 bases to trimming and J lost 4 bases, with 13 bases between them. Germline V gene data show CDR1 as ENHRY and CDR2 as SYGVKD. This CDR3 has 15 amino acids. The CDR3 here is CAISESLLSPYEQYF. CDR3 nucleotide sequence: TGTGCCATCAGTGAGTCGTTACTCTCGCCTTACGAGCAGTACTTC.

The chain is built from TRBV25-1 and TRBJ2-2; maybe TRBD1 (6 bases). The CDR3 is 18 residues long. V was shortened by 0 bases and J by 5 bases, with 19 bases between the two germline ends. Germline assignment: CDR1 MGHDK and CDR2 SYGVNS. CDR3 sequence (DNA): TGTGCCAGCAGTGAATATCTGGGACAAGATCCCCCTACCGGGGAGCTGTTTTTT. Amino acid sequence: CASSEYLGQDPPTGELFF.

The sample holds many counts of this clonotype. The chain has TRBV15 and TRBJ1-5, with a tentative D call TRBD1 (5 bases). Germline V gene data show CDR1 as LNHNV and CDR2 as YYDKDF (reference sequence). Between the trimmed V and J ends, which lost 1 base and 2 bases, there was a span of 15 bases. There are 17 residues in the CDR3. The CDR3: CATSRVPGGEGNQPQHF. The CDR3 nucleotides read TGTGCCACCAGCAGAGTCCCCGGGGGGGAAGGCAATCAGCCCCAGCATTTT.

V is TRBV10-3 and J is TRBJ2-4; 15 bases are shared with TRBD2. The J call is uncertain, as TRBJ2-7 better fits the DNA end. The CDR3 spans 15 residues. The germline gives CDR1 ENHRY, CDR2 SYGVKD. CDR3 nucleotide sequence: TGTGCCAGTAGGACTAGCGGGAGGGTGAGCTACGAGCAGTACTTC. It specifies CASRTSGRVSYEQYF.

The rearrangement joins TRBV20-1 to TRBJ2-1; 7 bases align to TRBD2. V shed 6 bases and J 6 bases; nucleotides not matched to a gene: 11. CDR1 is DFQATT and CDR2 is SNEGSKA in the germline V gene (reference sequence). This CDR3 comprises 14 residues. Written as DNA, the CDR3 is TGCAGTGCCCCCATTGGCGGGAGAGCCAATGAGCAGTTCTTC. Translation: CSAPIGGRANEQFF.

This clonotype came up a few times. The chain employs TRBV6-1 and TRBJ2-1, with 13 bases lining up with TRBD2. V dropped 7 bases and J dropped 9; count of bases not matched to a gene: 9. Germline values: CDR1 MNHNS, CDR2 SASEGT. The CDR3 runs 15 residues. Written as DNA, the CDR3 is TGTGCCAGCATTCCACTAGCGGGAGGGCCTTTTGAGCAGTTCTTC. Encoded protein: CASIPLAGGPFEQFF.

V and J are TRBV2 and TRBJ2-7; possible D gene TRBD2, 5 bases. The CDR3 covers 15 residues. Per germline, CDR1 SNHLY and CDR2 FYNNEI. V was clipped by 4 bases and J by 1 base, with 14 bases between them. CDR3 sequence: CASSGWIARSYEQYF. CDR3 sequence (DNA): TGTGCCAGCAGTGGGTGGATAGCGAGGTCCTACGAGCAGTACTTC.

The chain uses TRBV4-2 and TRBJ2-3; 8 bases fit TRBD2. The germline V gene has CDR1 LGHNA and CDR2 YNFKEQ. This CDR3 is 17 amino acids long. V dropped 3 bases and J dropped 14; count of bases not matched to a gene: 22. As DNA, the CDR3 is TGTGCCAGCAGCCAGCGGGTTACGGGAGGGCTACACAGATACGCGTATTTT. This gives the protein CASSQRVTGGLHRYAYF.

A few counts support this clonotype. The chain has TRBV10-2 and TRBJ2-3, with 7 bases fitting TRBD2. CDR1 is WSHSY, CDR2 SAAADI, per germline. The ends lost 0 bases at V and 2 bases at J; junction bases unmatched: 8. The CDR3 has 17 residues. CDR3 residues: CASSESRAGVNTDTQYF. DNA for the CDR3: TGCGCCAGCAGTGAGTCCCGGGCGGGGGTAAACACAGATACGCAGTATTTT.

DNA of the CDR3: TGTGCCAGCAGCCAAGGGACCTACAATGAGCAGTTCTTC. Residues: CASSQGTYNEQFF. V is TRBV3-1 and J is TRBJ2-1; D is undetermined. The CDR3 length is 13 residues. The germline CDR1 and CDR2 sequences are LGHDT and YNNKEL (reference sequence). With 1 base removed from V and 2 bases from J, the gap between germline ends came to 3 bases.

This clonotype turned up a few times. The chain employs TRBV5-1 and TRBJ2-7; 9 bases fit TRBD2. Germline V gene sequence: CDR1 SGHRS, CDR2 YFSETQ. CDR3 length: 16 amino acids. J lost 0 bases, V lost 4 bases, and 8 bases had no gene match. CDR3 residues: CASSATSGPSSYEQYF. The CDR3 coding sequence is TGCGCCAGCAGCGCAACTAGCGGGCCCAGCTCCTACGAGCAGTACTTC.

This clonotype has more than one count but fewer than ten. The V call is TRBV6-5, the J call TRBJ2-1; 8 nucleotides line up with TRBD1. Trimming cost V 4 bases and J 6 bases; bases outside gene matches: 11. This CDR3 has 16 amino acids. Germline CDR1 and CDR2: MNHEY and SVGAGI. This CDR3 reads CASSSPRAGGINEQFF. The CDR3 DNA follows: TGTGCCAGCAGTTCCCCCAGGGCAGGGGGCATCAATGAGCAGTTCTTC.